The rows below give T cell receptor beta chains drawn from one sample of a study of shared clonotypes between healthy human individuals. Repertoires were generated with immunoSEQ multiplex PCR, while TCRdb's copy carries only in-frame clones and drops some. The sample includes roughly 1,500,000 clones, approximately 98% of them seen just once. The sample consisted of naive CD4+ T cells sorted from blood. The receptors shown here come from a man younger than 40 in good health. The CDR3 runs from the conserved cysteine through the conserved F or W. D genes are given only for firm matches. Size is stated for part of the rows, as once, few or many counts, or as a class when the clone is expanded.

j_gene: TRBJ2-2
d_gene: -
v_gene: TRBV18
abundance: -
CDR3nt: TGTGCCAGCTCACCACTCTTCCGCACCGAAACTGCGAACACCGGGGAGCTGTTTTTT
CDR3aa: CASSPLFRTETANTGELFF

j_gene: TRBJ2-7
d_gene: TRBD2
v_gene: TRBV10-2
abundance: -
CDR3nt: TGCGCCAGCAGTGAATACGAGACTAGCGGATCCTACGAGCAGTACTTC
CDR3aa: CASSEYETSGSYEQYF

j_gene: TRBJ2-7
d_gene: -
v_gene: TRBV5-1
abundance: -
CDR3nt: TGCGCCAGCAGCCTAAAGCCACTAGATGGCGAGCAGTACTTC
CDR3aa: CASSLKPLDGEQYF

j_gene: TRBJ2-3
d_gene: TRBD2
v_gene: TRBV7-9
abundance: -
CDR3nt: TGTGCCAGCAGCTTCACTCCTAGCGGGTACACAGATACGCAGTATTTT
CDR3aa: CASSFTPSGYTDTQYF

j_gene: TRBJ2-7
d_gene: -
v_gene: TRBV7-3
abundance: -
CDR3nt: TGTGCCAGCAGCTTAACGTTGACGGCCGCCGACTACGAGCAGTACTTC
CDR3aa: CASSLTLTAADYEQYF

j_gene: TRBJ2-1
d_gene: TRBD2
v_gene: TRBV9
abundance: -
CDR3nt: TGTGCCAGCAGCACGGGGACTAGTTTCTACAATGAGCAGTTCTTC
CDR3aa: CASSTGTSFYNEQFF

j_gene: TRBJ1-5
d_gene: -
v_gene: TRBV30
abundance: -
CDR3nt: TGTGCCTGGAGTTCGGGGAAGGGTACCCGAGGAGGGTATAGCAATCAGCCCCAGCATTTT
CDR3aa: CAWSSGKGTRGGYSNQPQHF

j_gene: TRBJ2-7
d_gene: -
v_gene: TRBV14
abundance: -
CDR3nt: TGTGCCAGCGGGCAACTGAGGGAGCAGTACTTC
CDR3aa: CASGQLREQYF

j_gene: TRBJ2-1
d_gene: -
v_gene: TRBV9
abundance: once
CDR3nt: TGTGCCAGCAGCGTAGGTGATGCTTCCTCCTACAATGAGCAGTTCTTC
CDR3aa: CASSVGDASSYNEQFF

j_gene: TRBJ2-1
d_gene: TRBD2
v_gene: TRBV5-1
abundance: few
CDR3nt: TGCGCCAGCAGCGCGGGACTAGCGGGATACAATGAGCAGTTCTTC
CDR3aa: CASSAGLAGYNEQFF

j_gene: TRBJ2-1
d_gene: TRBD2
v_gene: TRBV28
abundance: -
CDR3nt: TGTGCCAGCAGTTTACCCGGACTAGCGGGCTACAATGAGCAGTTCTTC
CDR3aa: CASSLPGLAGYNEQFF

j_gene: TRBJ2-6
d_gene: TRBD1
v_gene: TRBV18
abundance: -
CDR3nt: TGTGCCAGCTCACCACGTGTGAGGACAGGGGGCGCCTCTGGGGCCAACGTCCTGACTTTC
CDR3aa: CASSPRVRTGGASGANVLTF

j_gene: TRBJ2-7
d_gene: -
v_gene: TRBV28
abundance: -
CDR3nt: TGTGCCAGCAGTCCGACAGGAGACCTTTACGAGCAGTACTTC
CDR3aa: CASSPTGDLYEQYF

j_gene: TRBJ1-5
d_gene: TRBD1
v_gene: TRBV11-2
abundance: -
CDR3nt: TGTGCCAGCAGCTTAGGGGACAGGGGCGGGGTTCAGCCCCAGCATTTT
CDR3aa: CASSLGDRGGVQPQHF

j_gene: TRBJ1-3
d_gene: -
v_gene: TRBV7-9
abundance: -
CDR3nt: TGTGCCAGCAGCCCCATGACCATCCTAAGGATGTCTGGAAACACCATATATTTT
CDR3aa: CASSPMTILRMSGNTIYF